These 19 T cell receptor beta chains share one sample of origin, sequenced in a study of PD-1 blockade in classical Hodgkin lymphoma. The table came from immunoSEQ multiplex PCR; TCRdb's copy has only in-frame clones and leaves some out. The sample contains 20,000 to 25,000 clones, 68% of which appear only once. Each patient's relapse followed autologous stem cell transplantation, and brentuximab vedotin exposure varied. Source: peripheral blood mononuclear cells (PBMCs), taken at baseline. The receptors were sampled from a human donor with classical Hodgkin lymphoma.

The chain recombines TRBV6-1 with TRBJ2-7, with D tentatively TRBD1 (6 bases). CDR1 is MNHNS, CDR2 SASEGT, per germline. V lost 6 bases, J lost 0 bases, and 12 bases lay in between. The CDR3 totals 14 residues. CDR3 in DNA: TGTGCCAGCAGATCAGGACAGAGCTCCTACGAGCAGTACTTC. Protein sequence: CASRSGQSSYEQYF.

This chain joins TRBV4-3 and TRBJ1-4, with 9 bases that match TRBD1. The CDR3 spans 15 residues. V lost 1 base and J lost 5; bases outside the gene matches: 2. From germline, CDR1 is LGHNA and CDR2 YSLEER. CDR3 residues: CASSQAGTGNEKLFF. The DNA for the CDR3 is TGCGCCAGCAGCCAAGCCGGGACAGGGAATGAAAAACTGTTTTTT.

This clone was seen a single time. The chain combines TRBV2 with TRBJ2-1; the D gene could be TRBD1 or TRBD2 (7 bases each). Germline assignment: CDR1 SNHLY and CDR2 FYNNEI. V dropped 10 bases and J dropped 7 bases, with 11 bases sitting between them. The CDR3 sequence is 11 residues long. CDR3 sequence: CATGGENEQFF. CDR3 nucleotide sequence: TGTGCCACAGGGGGGGAGAATGAGCAGTTCTTC.

This clone was detected a few times. This sequence joins TRBV2 and TRBJ2-7; a possible D gene is TRBD2 (6 bases). The germline V and J ends were trimmed by 7 bases and 4 bases, with 8 bases remaining between them. Germline CDR1 is SNHLY and CDR2 is FYNNEI. This CDR3 has 11 residues. The CDR3 DNA follows: TGTGCCAGCATACGGGAGTACGAGCAGTACTTC. Protein sequence: CASIREYEQYF.

The gene calls are TRBV2 and TRBJ1-1; D might be TRBD1 (6 bases). There are 14 residues in the CDR3. Trimming cost V 5 bases and J 0 bases, with 10 bases left between them. Germline V CDR1 and CDR2: SNHLY, FYNNEI. The CDR3 loop is CASSRGHLNTEAFF. Written as DNA, the CDR3 is TGTGCCAGCAGTCGGGGGCACTTGAACACTGAAGCTTTCTTT. The full variable domain, rest sourced from reference TRBV2 and TRBJ1-1, is EPEVTQTPSHQVTQMGQEVILRCVPISNHLYFYWYRQILGQKVEFLVSFYNNEISEKSEIFDDQFSVERPDGSNFTLKIRSTKLEDSAMYFCASSRGHLNTEAFFGQGTRLTVV.

The chain joins TRBV19 to TRBJ2-7; D uncertain. The CDR3 is 15 residues long. The germline V gene has CDR1 LNHDA and CDR2 SQIVND (reference sequence). The V end was cut by 1 base, the J end by 3 bases, with 13 bases between. The CDR3 nucleotides are TGTGCCAGTAGTATAGCTCGGCAGAAAATCTACGAGCAGTACTTC. Translation gives CASSIARQKIYEQYF.

This chain joins TRBV7-9 and TRBJ2-3, with a tentative D call TRBD2 (5 bases). This CDR3 is 16 amino acids long. V lost 1 base and J 1 base, leaving 12 bases between the germline ends. The V gene's germline CDR1 is SEHNR and CDR2 FQNEAQ (reference sequence). The CDR3 sequence: CASSLGQQLGTDTQYF. The CDR3 DNA reads as TGTGCCAGCAGCTTAGGCCAGCAACTAGGCACAGATACGCAGTATTTT.

The J gene is TRBJ2-7, the V gene TRBV4-1; D might be TRBD2 (6 bases). V shed 1 base and J shed 4 bases, with 11 bases lying between them. This CDR3 has 14 residues. Per germline, CDR1 MGHRA and CDR2 YSYEKL. In DNA form, the CDR3 reads TGCGCCAGCAGCCAAGCGGGACTCGGTTACGAGCAGTACTTC. Translation: CASSQAGLGYEQYF.

The rearrangement links TRBV6-5 to TRBJ1-1; D ambiguous. CDR1 and CDR2 (germline): MNHEY, SVGAGI. This CDR3 has 16 residues. V gave up 0 bases and J gave up 1 base, with 12 bases separating them. The CDR3 DNA is TGTGCCAGCAGTTACTCGATCGGCCAAAAGAACACTGAAGCTTTCTTT. Protein product: CASSYSIGQKNTEAFF.

The chain uses TRBV11-3 and TRBJ2-1; 12 bases line up with TRBD2. There are 15 residues in the CDR3. Per the germline V gene, CDR1 is SGHNT and CDR2 is YENEEA. The V segment lost 5 bases and the J segment 9 bases; nucleotides outside the gene matches: 8. CDR3 in amino acids: CASSPSSGRAVEQFF. DNA of the CDR3: TGTGCCAGCAGCCCCTCTAGCGGGAGGGCCGTTGAGCAGTTCTTC. The full variable domain, with the rest looked up from reference TRBV11-3 and TRBJ2-1, is EAGVVQSPRYKIIEKKQPVAFWCNPISGHNTLYWYLQNLGQGPELLIRYENEEAVDDSQLPKDRFSAERLKGVDSTLKIQPAELGDSAVYLCASSPSSGRAVEQFFGPGTRLTVL.

CDR3 in DNA: TGCGCCAGCAGCCAAGATACTAGCGGAGCCTACAATGAGCAGTTCTTC. Translating it yields CASSQDTSGAYNEQFF. The gene calls are TRBV4-1 and TRBJ2-1; 8 bases agree with TRBD2. The CDR3 consists of 16 residues. Unmatched junction bases numbered 3, after V lost 0 bases and J lost 2 bases. The germline gives CDR1 MGHRA, CDR2 YSYEKL.

This rearrangement joins TRBV7-8 to TRBJ2-3; D may match TRBD1 or TRBD2 (5 bases each). The V gene lost 5 bases and the J gene lost 3 bases, with 12 bases spanning the gap. Looked up from germline, CDR1 is SGHVS and CDR2 is FQNEAQ. This CDR3 is 14 amino acids long. DNA of the CDR3: TGTGCCAGCAGCCTACTGGGGGAAACAGATACGCAGTATTTT. It translates to CASSLLGETDTQYF.

This clone was observed once. This rearrangement joins TRBV5-1 to TRBJ2-2; D is uncertain. The V end lost 2 bases, the J end lost 0 bases, and 5 bases lay between the germline ends. Per the germline V gene, CDR1 is SGHRS and CDR2 is YFSETQ. This CDR3 comprises 14 residues. This chain's CDR3 is CASSLGPNTGELFF. CDR3 bases: TGCGCCAGCAGCTTAGGACCGAACACCGGGGAGCTGTTTTTT.

This rearrangement joins TRBV6-4 to TRBJ2-3, with 9 bases identical to TRBD2. The CDR3 is 16 amino acids. J was trimmed by 2 bases and V by 6 bases; bases with no gene match: 9. Per the germline V gene, CDR1 is MRHNA and CDR2 is SNTAGT. CDR3 in DNA: TGTGCCAGCAGAAAGACTAGCGGACTTAACACAGATACGCAGTATTTT. Translating it yields CASRKTSGLNTDTQYF.

This chain joins TRBV28 and TRBJ1-1; 7 positions match TRBD1. Germline CDR1 reads MDHEN; CDR2 reads SYDVKM. The CDR3 length is 15 residues. V lost 6 bases, J lost 0 bases, and 7 bases stayed unmatched. CDR3 amino acids: CASRETGPMNTEAFF. CDR3 bases: TGTGCCAGCAGGGAGACAGGGCCGATGAACACTGAAGCTTTCTTT. Combining the CDR3 with reference TRBV28 and TRBJ1-1 gives the whole variable domain DVKVTQSSRYLVKRTGEKVFLECVQDMDHENMFWYRQDPGLGLRLIYFSYDVKMKEKGDIPEGYSVSREKKERFSLILESASTNQTSMYLCASRETGPMNTEAFFGQGTRLTVV.

V is TRBV4-1 and J is TRBJ2-5; 8 nucleotides agree with TRBD2. V dropped 4 bases and J dropped 5; count of bases not matched to a gene: 12. CDR1 and CDR2 from the germline V gene are MGHRA and YSYEKL. The length of the CDR3 is 16 residues. CDR3 sequence (DNA): TGCGCCAGCAGCCGGGGTAGCGGGATTGCCGGTGAGACCCAGTACTTC. Encoded protein: CASSRGSGIAGETQYF.

J is TRBJ2-5 and V is TRBV5-1; D is unresolved. The CDR3 is made up of 14 amino acids. Germline V gene data show CDR1 as SGHRS and CDR2 as YFSETQ. The V end lost 0 bases, the J end lost 2 bases, and 8 bases lay between the germline ends. The CDR3 loop is CASSLGILQETQYF. CDR3 nucleotides: TGCGCCAGCAGCTTGGGAATCCTACAAGAGACCCAGTACTTC.

CDR3 bases: TGTGCCAGCAGTTCCCATCTAGCGTTTGGGAACAATGAGCAGTTCTTC. It translates to CASSSHLAFGNNEQFF. The chain carries TRBV28 and TRBJ2-1, with a weak D call TRBD2 (6 bases). V shed 4 bases and J shed 5 bases, with 18 bases lying between them. Per germline, CDR1 MDHEN and CDR2 SYDVKM. The CDR3 is 16 residues long.

The chain employs TRBV5-1 and TRBJ1-6; D is unresolved. CDR1 and CDR2 (germline): SGHRS, YFSETQ. V was shortened by 1 base and J by 9 bases, with 11 bases between the two germline ends. This CDR3 is built from 14 residues. The CDR3 protein is CASSLNRVGSPLHF. As DNA, the CDR3 is TGCGCCAGCAGCTTGAATAGGGTTGGTTCACCCCTCCACTTT.